This TCR beta chain was observed in a study of memory CD4+ T cells and cytomegalovirus serostatus. TCRdb keeps only in-frame clones here, not all; method: immunoSEQ multiplex PCR. Found here are more than 40,000 clones, about 82% of them singletons; the top ten hold about 6%. This clone was seen only a few times. CDR1 LNHDA and CDR2 SQIVND come from the germline V gene (reference sequence). CDR3 length: 14 residues. V lost 2 bases, J lost 1 base, and 8 bases lay in between. The sort gate was single viable CD3+CD4+CD8-CD45RO+ cells for memory CD4+ T cells. Total CD4+ T cells were enriched by CD4 positive selection.

This sequence originates from an adult in good health and CMV-seronegative. The gene calls are TRBV19 and TRBJ1-1; possible D gene TRBD1, 5 bases. Sequenced input: memory CD4+ T cells from blood. The CDR3 region has the DNA TGTGCCAGTAGTATATCCGGGGGGAACACTGAAGCTTTCTTT. It is translated as CASSISGGNTEAFF.